Detailed here is one T cell receptor (beta chain). Single viable CD3+CD4+CD8-CD45RO+ cells were sorted as the memory CD4+ T cells. These data are taken from a study of memory CD4+ T cells and cytomegalovirus serostatus. Data came from immunoSEQ multiplex PCR; TCRdb stores just in-frame clones and leaves some out. The sample lists about 48,000 clones; around four fifths were seen once. V shed 4 bases and J 5 bases; nucleotides not matched to a gene: 16. CDR1 and CDR2 (germline): SGHDT, YYEEEE. The CDR3 totals 18 residues. The chain combines TRBV5-6 with TRBJ2-3; 10 positions agree with TRBD2. The source of this sequence is an adult in good health and CMV-seronegative. Sample: memory CD4+ T cells from blood. The CDR3 is CASSPPRAGGLRRDTQYF. CDR3 coding DNA: TGTGCCAGCAGCCCCCCTCGAGCGGGGGGGCTCAGGCGAGATACGCAGTATTTT.